This entry features one T cell receptor (beta chain) sequence. The data are from a study of blood T cell repertoires in COVID-19. Overall study: Acute-phase and convalescent COVID-19 samples originated in the United States, Italy and Spain. In each case, the material was cDNA or gDNA derived from T cells, B-cell-depleted T cells, or PBMCs.

Trimming shortened V by 4 bases and J by 8 bases, and 17 bases separated the two germline ends. The CDR3 runs 15 residues. CDR1 KGHDR and CDR2 SFDVKD come from the germline V gene. As processed by the authors: Scientists estimated how many nucleated cells there were by amplifying reference gene primers. Data came from immunoSEQ multiplex PCR; TCRdb stores just in-frame clones and leaves some out. V and J calls and clone size are those listed in that table; D and trimming were worked out from the DNA. The sample lists more than 150,000 clones, about 87% occurring once. The specimen was peripheral blood. The chain joins TRBV24-1 to TRBJ1-5, with D uncertain. This clonotype was sampled from a middle-aged man with active or convalescent COVID-19. CDR3 coding DNA: TGTGCCACCAGTGAAGGCAGCTGGGGAGCAGAGCCCCAGCATTTT. This gives the protein CATSEGSWGAEPQHF.